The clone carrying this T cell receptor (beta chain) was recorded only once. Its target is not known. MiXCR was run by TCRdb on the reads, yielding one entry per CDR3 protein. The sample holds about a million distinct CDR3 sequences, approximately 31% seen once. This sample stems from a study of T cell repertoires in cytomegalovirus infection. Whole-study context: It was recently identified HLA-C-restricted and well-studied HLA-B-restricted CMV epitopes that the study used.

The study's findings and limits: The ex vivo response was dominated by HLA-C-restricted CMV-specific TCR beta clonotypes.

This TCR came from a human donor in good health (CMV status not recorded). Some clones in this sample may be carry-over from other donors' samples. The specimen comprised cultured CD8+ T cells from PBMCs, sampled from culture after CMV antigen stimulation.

CDR3 in amino acids: CSAPRRGDYGYTF. In DNA, the CDR3 is TGCAGTGCCCCGAGGAGGGGGGACTATGGCTACACCTTC. The rearrangement links TRBV20-1 to TRBJ1-2, with D tentatively TRBD1 (6 bases). The V end was cut by 6 bases, the J end by 3 bases, with 14 bases between. This CDR3 is built from 13 residues. Germline loops: CDR1 DFQATT, CDR2 SNEGSKA (reference sequence).